This T cell receptor (beta chain) was recovered during a study of blood T cell repertoires in COVID-19. Study at large: The United States, Italy and Spain supplied acute and convalescent COVID-19 samples. Sources were T cells, B-cell-depleted T cells, or PBMCs; the material itself was cDNA or gDNA.

Patients of the Seattle cohort, enrolled during active infection, were followed longitudinally. The sample holds one count of this clone. CDR1 and CDR2 from the germline V gene are LGHNT and FRNRAP. V gave up 6 bases and J gave up 10 bases; unmatched junction bases: 12. CDR3 size: 16 residues. In the authors' workflow: Amplification of reference gene primers provided the estimated nucleated cell counts. TCRdb's copy holds only in-frame clones and misses some; the assay was immunoSEQ multiplex PCR. V, J and clone size reflect that table, while D and trimming were determined from the DNA. The sample records 150,000 to 180,000 clones, 83% being singletons.

This TCR came from a woman aged 55-69 years with COVID-19, enrolled during active disease. Sequencing input: peripheral blood. The chain is built from TRBV12-5 and TRBJ2-1; 13 bases line up with TRBD2. The CDR3 sequence is CASGPNTSGGAREQFF. The CDR3 DNA sequence: TGTGCTAGTGGCCCCAATACTAGCGGGGGGGCGAGGGAGCAGTTCTTC.